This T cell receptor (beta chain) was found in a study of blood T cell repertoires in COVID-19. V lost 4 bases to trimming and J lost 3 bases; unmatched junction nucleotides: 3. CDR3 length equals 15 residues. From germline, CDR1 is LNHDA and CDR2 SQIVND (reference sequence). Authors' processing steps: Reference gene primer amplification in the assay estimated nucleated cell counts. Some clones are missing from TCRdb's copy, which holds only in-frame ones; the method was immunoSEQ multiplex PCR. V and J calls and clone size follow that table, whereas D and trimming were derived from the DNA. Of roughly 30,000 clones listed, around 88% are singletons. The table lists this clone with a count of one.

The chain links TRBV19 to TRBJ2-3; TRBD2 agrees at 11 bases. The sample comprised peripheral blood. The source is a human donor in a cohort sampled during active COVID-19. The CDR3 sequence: CASSNLAGGTDTQYF. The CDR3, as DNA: TGTGCCAGTAGTAATCTAGCGGGAGGTACAGATACGCAGTATTTT.